The entry below gives a single TCR beta chain sequence along with its context. There are 19 residues in the CDR3. In germline, CDR1 is KGHSH, CDR2 LQKENI. V was clipped by 3 bases and J by 0 bases, with 20 bases between them. These data originate in a study of T cells in Graves' hyperthyroidism and ophthalmopathy. Regions amplified from RNA transcripts were the TCR beta CDR3 regions. HTBI primers drove first-round RT-PCR of the TCR CDR3. TCRdb re-called the multiplex PCR reads with MiXCR, one entry per CDR3 protein. The table includes hundreds of thousands of distinct CDR3 sequences, around 15% detected once.

The V call is TRBV18, the J call TRBJ2-2; maybe TRBD2 (5 bases). This TCR derives from a woman aged 18-30 years with Graves' hyperthyroidism. The sequenced sample was blood. For the CDR3, the DNA is TGTGCCAGCTCACCGGGAGTCCGCGCGGAACTTACGAACACCGGGGAGCTGTTTTTT. Encoded protein: CASSPGVRAELTNTGELFF. Full variable domain (rest looked up from reference TRBV18 and TRBJ2-2): NAGVMQNPRHLVRRRGQEARLRCSPMKGHSHVYWYRQLPEEGLKFMVYLQKENIIDESGMPKERFSAEFPKEGPSILRIQQVVRGDSAAYFCASSPGVRAELTNTGELFFGEGSRLTVL.